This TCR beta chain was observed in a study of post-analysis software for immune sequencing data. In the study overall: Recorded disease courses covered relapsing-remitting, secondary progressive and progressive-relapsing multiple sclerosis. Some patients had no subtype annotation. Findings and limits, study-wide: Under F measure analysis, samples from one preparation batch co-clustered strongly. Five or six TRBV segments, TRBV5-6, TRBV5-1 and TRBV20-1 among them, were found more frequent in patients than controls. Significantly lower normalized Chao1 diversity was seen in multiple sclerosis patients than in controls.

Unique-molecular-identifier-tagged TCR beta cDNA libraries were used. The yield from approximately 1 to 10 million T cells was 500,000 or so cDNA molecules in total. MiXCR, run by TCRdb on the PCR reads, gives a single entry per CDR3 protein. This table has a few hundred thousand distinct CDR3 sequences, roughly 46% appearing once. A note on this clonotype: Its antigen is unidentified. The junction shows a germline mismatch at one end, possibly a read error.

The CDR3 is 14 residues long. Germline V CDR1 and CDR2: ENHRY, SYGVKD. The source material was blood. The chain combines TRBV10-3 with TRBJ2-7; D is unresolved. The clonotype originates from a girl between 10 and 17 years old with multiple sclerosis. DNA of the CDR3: TGTGCCATCGGTGAGTCGTGGGCAGCCTACGAGCAGTACTTC. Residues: CAIGESWAAYEQYF.